This T cell receptor beta chain comes out of a study of CD8+ T cells in alopecia areata. Study observations and caveats: Tofacitinib did not eliminate many expanded lesional clones from scalp or blood.

Following RNA extraction, reverse transcription yielded cDNA that acted as the sequencing template. The data were produced by immunoSEQ multiplex PCR, yet TCRdb's version contains in-frame clones alone and is incomplete. The top ten clones hold over 9% of a sample with some 110,000 clones, roughly 50% of them seen once. The germline V and J ends were trimmed by 1 base and 6 bases, with 16 bases remaining between them. The CDR3 loop spans 15 amino acids. The germline gives CDR1 MNHNS, CDR2 SASEGT. The treatment is: oral pan-JAK inhibitor, 5-10 mg twice daily. Concerning this clone: The antigen remains undetermined.

The chain employs TRBV6-1 and TRBJ2-7; D uncertain. The TCR originated in a human donor with alopecia areata. The input for sequencing was CD8+ T cells sorted from blood, taken at week 24, from a patient treated with tofacitinib. The CDR3: CASSEEEVDLLEQYF. In DNA, the CDR3 is TGTGCCAGCAGTGAAGAAGAAGTAGACCTCCTCGAGCAGTACTTC.